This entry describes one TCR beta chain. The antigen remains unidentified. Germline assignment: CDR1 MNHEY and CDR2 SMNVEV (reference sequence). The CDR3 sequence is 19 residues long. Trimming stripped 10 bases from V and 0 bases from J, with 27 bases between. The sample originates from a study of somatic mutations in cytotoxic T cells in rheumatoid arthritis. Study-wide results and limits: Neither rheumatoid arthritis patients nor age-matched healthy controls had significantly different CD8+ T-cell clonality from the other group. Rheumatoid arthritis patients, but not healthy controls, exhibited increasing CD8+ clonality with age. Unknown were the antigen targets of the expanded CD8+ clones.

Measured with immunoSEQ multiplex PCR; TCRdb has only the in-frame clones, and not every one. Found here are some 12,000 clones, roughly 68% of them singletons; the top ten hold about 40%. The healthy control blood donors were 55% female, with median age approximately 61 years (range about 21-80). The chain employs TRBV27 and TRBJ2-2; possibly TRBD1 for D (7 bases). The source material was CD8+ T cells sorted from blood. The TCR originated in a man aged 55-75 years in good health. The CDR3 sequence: CATPPARGAITSNTGELFF. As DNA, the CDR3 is TGTGCCACCCCACCAGCCAGGGGGGCTATTACTTCGAACACCGGGGAGCTGTTTTTT.